This entry lists 9 T cell receptor beta chains sequenced from one sample in a study of breast tumors, draining lymph nodes, adjacent tissues. Breast cancer patients provided tissue from their axillary draining lymph nodes. TCRdb analysed the multiplex PCR reads with MiXCR anew, one entry per CDR3 protein. The sample consists of 200,000 to 250,000 distinct CDR3 sequences, under 35% of them appearing once. Sample: axillary lymph node tissue. All receptors come from a female donor with breast cancer. Some clones in this sample may be carry-over from other donors' samples.

This clonotype was picked up many times. The V and J genes are TRBV2 and TRBJ2-3; possible D gene TRBD2, 6 bases. CDR1 and CDR2 (germline): SNHLY, FYNNEI. The CDR3 spans 13 residues. Trimming removed 6 bases at V and 6 bases at J, with 13 bases between. The CDR3 here is CASRAGLRDTQYF. The CDR3 nucleotides are TGTGCCAGCAGGGCGGGACTCAGGGATACGCAGTATTTT.

This clonotype has only one observation. A much larger clone differs from this one at a single base, so this may be a read error. The gene calls are TRBV7-8 and TRBJ2-1, with TRBD2 identical over 12 bases. Germline CDR1 is SGHVS and CDR2 is FQNEAQ. This CDR3 has 15 amino acids. The CDR3 bases are TGTGCCAGCAGCTTGACTAGCGGGAGAAGAGGTGAGCAGCTCTTC. Translation: CASSLTSGRRGEQLF.

The V gene is TRBV7-9, the J gene TRBJ1-3; no clear D gene. Trimming removed 1 base at V and 2 bases at J, with 15 bases between. CDR3 length: 17 residues. The germline CDR1 and CDR2 sequences are SEHNR and FQNEAQ (reference sequence). The CDR3 sequence: CASSLDGSGLAGNTIYF. The CDR3 DNA reads as TGTGCCAGCAGCTTAGATGGGAGCGGGTTAGCTGGAAACACCATATATTTT.

This clonotype was seen a handful of times. This may arise from a read error, as a much more abundant clone is one base away. The chain links TRBV10-1 to TRBJ1-2; TRBD1 is a possible D gene (5 bases). The V end was cut by 6 bases, the J end by 2 bases, with 7 bases between. Per germline, CDR1 WNHNN and CDR2 SYGVQD (reference sequence). This CDR3 contains 12 residues. The CDR3 reads CASSRDNYGYTF. The CDR3 bases are TGCGCCAGCAGCCGGGACAACTATGGCTACACCTTC.

This clonotype was seen repeatedly, ten times or more. The V call is TRBV5-6, the J call TRBJ2-7, with D tentatively TRBD2 (5 bases). This CDR3 is built from 16 residues. The germline CDR1 and CDR2 sequences are SGHDT and YYEEEE. The V and J ends lost 1 base and 0 bases respectively, with 14 bases between them. CDR3 sequence: CASSLWSSTYSYEQYF. DNA for the CDR3: TGTGCCAGCAGCTTGTGGTCTAGCACCTACTCCTACGAGCAGTACTTC. The whole variable domain, remainder taken from reference TRBV5-6 and TRBJ2-7, is DAGVTQSPTHLIKTRGQQVTLRCSPKSGHDTVSWYQQALGQGPQFIFQYYEEEERQRGNFPDRFSGHQFPNYSSELNVNALLLGDSALYLCASSLWSSTYSYEQYFGPGTRLTVT.

This clonotype came up many times. The rearrangement links TRBV4-3 to TRBJ2-2; no clear D gene. Germline assignment: CDR1 LGHNA and CDR2 YSLEER. Trimming took off 5 bases at V and 0 bases at J, with 7 bases between the two ends. The CDR3 totals 14 residues. CDR3 loop: CASSLIANTGELFF. The CDR3, as DNA: TGCGCCAGCAGCTTGATAGCGAACACCGGGGAGCTGTTTTTT.

This clonotype showed up just a few times. For the CDR3, the DNA is TGTGCCAGCAGCCCGCGGGGGGGCGCGGACATTCAGTACTTC. This gives the protein CASSPRGGADIQYF. This chain uses TRBV7-6 with TRBJ2-4; 9 bases map to TRBD2. CDR1 and CDR2 (germline): SGHVS, FNYEAQ. The CDR3 spans 14 residues. J was trimmed by 8 bases and V by 5 bases; bases with no gene match: 7.

Comment on this clonotype: Possible read error: a much larger clone is one base away. The chain employs TRBV20-1 and TRBJ2-7; possibly TRBD2 for D (6 bases). In germline, CDR1 is DFQATT, CDR2 SNEGSKA (reference sequence). Trimming removed 1 base at V and 9 bases at J, with 16 bases between. CDR3 length: 13 amino acids. The CDR3 bases are TGCAGTGCTAGAGGGTACGGGGGAAGGGCGCAGTACTTC. Residues: CSARGYGGRAQYF.

This clonotype was seen many times. This rearrangement joins TRBV9 to TRBJ2-2; D remains ambiguous. Germline assignment: CDR1 SGDLS and CDR2 YYNGEE. V was trimmed by 0 bases and J by 5 bases, leaving 5 bases between them. CDR3 length: 13 residues. The chain's CDR3 is CASSVGGTGELFF. In DNA form, the CDR3 reads TGTGCCAGCAGCGTAGGTGGGACCGGGGAGCTGTTTTTT.